This TCR beta chain was obtained from a study of glioma-infiltrating T cells after dendritic cell vaccination. Study details: Monocyte-derived dendritic cells, cultured seven days with IL-4 and GM-CSF, were pulsed with autologous tumor lysate. Points from the study as a whole: Higher TCR clonality did not directly relate to longer survival.

The sample's time point: after dendritic cell vaccination, including at tumor progression/relapse. Germline values: CDR1 SGHAT, CDR2 FQNNGV. V was cut by 2 bases and J by 5 bases, with 13 bases left in between. The CDR3 has 15 amino acids. A single count supports this clone. What it binds is unknown. TCRB CDR3 was amplified from 2 ug genomic DNA or less. Produced via immunoSEQ multiplex PCR; TCRdb's table is partial and in-frame only. Among just under 60,000 clones, around 85% were seen once, and the ten largest hold around a sixth. The clonotype originates from a human donor with glioblastoma. The V call is TRBV11-2, the J call TRBJ1-5, with a possible D match to TRBD1 (5 bases). Source: blood, taken after dendritic cell vaccination. The CDR3 sequence is CASSLRGTGDQPQHF. The DNA of the CDR3 is TGTGCCAGCAGCTTAAGAGGGACGGGGGATCAGCCCCAGCATTTT.